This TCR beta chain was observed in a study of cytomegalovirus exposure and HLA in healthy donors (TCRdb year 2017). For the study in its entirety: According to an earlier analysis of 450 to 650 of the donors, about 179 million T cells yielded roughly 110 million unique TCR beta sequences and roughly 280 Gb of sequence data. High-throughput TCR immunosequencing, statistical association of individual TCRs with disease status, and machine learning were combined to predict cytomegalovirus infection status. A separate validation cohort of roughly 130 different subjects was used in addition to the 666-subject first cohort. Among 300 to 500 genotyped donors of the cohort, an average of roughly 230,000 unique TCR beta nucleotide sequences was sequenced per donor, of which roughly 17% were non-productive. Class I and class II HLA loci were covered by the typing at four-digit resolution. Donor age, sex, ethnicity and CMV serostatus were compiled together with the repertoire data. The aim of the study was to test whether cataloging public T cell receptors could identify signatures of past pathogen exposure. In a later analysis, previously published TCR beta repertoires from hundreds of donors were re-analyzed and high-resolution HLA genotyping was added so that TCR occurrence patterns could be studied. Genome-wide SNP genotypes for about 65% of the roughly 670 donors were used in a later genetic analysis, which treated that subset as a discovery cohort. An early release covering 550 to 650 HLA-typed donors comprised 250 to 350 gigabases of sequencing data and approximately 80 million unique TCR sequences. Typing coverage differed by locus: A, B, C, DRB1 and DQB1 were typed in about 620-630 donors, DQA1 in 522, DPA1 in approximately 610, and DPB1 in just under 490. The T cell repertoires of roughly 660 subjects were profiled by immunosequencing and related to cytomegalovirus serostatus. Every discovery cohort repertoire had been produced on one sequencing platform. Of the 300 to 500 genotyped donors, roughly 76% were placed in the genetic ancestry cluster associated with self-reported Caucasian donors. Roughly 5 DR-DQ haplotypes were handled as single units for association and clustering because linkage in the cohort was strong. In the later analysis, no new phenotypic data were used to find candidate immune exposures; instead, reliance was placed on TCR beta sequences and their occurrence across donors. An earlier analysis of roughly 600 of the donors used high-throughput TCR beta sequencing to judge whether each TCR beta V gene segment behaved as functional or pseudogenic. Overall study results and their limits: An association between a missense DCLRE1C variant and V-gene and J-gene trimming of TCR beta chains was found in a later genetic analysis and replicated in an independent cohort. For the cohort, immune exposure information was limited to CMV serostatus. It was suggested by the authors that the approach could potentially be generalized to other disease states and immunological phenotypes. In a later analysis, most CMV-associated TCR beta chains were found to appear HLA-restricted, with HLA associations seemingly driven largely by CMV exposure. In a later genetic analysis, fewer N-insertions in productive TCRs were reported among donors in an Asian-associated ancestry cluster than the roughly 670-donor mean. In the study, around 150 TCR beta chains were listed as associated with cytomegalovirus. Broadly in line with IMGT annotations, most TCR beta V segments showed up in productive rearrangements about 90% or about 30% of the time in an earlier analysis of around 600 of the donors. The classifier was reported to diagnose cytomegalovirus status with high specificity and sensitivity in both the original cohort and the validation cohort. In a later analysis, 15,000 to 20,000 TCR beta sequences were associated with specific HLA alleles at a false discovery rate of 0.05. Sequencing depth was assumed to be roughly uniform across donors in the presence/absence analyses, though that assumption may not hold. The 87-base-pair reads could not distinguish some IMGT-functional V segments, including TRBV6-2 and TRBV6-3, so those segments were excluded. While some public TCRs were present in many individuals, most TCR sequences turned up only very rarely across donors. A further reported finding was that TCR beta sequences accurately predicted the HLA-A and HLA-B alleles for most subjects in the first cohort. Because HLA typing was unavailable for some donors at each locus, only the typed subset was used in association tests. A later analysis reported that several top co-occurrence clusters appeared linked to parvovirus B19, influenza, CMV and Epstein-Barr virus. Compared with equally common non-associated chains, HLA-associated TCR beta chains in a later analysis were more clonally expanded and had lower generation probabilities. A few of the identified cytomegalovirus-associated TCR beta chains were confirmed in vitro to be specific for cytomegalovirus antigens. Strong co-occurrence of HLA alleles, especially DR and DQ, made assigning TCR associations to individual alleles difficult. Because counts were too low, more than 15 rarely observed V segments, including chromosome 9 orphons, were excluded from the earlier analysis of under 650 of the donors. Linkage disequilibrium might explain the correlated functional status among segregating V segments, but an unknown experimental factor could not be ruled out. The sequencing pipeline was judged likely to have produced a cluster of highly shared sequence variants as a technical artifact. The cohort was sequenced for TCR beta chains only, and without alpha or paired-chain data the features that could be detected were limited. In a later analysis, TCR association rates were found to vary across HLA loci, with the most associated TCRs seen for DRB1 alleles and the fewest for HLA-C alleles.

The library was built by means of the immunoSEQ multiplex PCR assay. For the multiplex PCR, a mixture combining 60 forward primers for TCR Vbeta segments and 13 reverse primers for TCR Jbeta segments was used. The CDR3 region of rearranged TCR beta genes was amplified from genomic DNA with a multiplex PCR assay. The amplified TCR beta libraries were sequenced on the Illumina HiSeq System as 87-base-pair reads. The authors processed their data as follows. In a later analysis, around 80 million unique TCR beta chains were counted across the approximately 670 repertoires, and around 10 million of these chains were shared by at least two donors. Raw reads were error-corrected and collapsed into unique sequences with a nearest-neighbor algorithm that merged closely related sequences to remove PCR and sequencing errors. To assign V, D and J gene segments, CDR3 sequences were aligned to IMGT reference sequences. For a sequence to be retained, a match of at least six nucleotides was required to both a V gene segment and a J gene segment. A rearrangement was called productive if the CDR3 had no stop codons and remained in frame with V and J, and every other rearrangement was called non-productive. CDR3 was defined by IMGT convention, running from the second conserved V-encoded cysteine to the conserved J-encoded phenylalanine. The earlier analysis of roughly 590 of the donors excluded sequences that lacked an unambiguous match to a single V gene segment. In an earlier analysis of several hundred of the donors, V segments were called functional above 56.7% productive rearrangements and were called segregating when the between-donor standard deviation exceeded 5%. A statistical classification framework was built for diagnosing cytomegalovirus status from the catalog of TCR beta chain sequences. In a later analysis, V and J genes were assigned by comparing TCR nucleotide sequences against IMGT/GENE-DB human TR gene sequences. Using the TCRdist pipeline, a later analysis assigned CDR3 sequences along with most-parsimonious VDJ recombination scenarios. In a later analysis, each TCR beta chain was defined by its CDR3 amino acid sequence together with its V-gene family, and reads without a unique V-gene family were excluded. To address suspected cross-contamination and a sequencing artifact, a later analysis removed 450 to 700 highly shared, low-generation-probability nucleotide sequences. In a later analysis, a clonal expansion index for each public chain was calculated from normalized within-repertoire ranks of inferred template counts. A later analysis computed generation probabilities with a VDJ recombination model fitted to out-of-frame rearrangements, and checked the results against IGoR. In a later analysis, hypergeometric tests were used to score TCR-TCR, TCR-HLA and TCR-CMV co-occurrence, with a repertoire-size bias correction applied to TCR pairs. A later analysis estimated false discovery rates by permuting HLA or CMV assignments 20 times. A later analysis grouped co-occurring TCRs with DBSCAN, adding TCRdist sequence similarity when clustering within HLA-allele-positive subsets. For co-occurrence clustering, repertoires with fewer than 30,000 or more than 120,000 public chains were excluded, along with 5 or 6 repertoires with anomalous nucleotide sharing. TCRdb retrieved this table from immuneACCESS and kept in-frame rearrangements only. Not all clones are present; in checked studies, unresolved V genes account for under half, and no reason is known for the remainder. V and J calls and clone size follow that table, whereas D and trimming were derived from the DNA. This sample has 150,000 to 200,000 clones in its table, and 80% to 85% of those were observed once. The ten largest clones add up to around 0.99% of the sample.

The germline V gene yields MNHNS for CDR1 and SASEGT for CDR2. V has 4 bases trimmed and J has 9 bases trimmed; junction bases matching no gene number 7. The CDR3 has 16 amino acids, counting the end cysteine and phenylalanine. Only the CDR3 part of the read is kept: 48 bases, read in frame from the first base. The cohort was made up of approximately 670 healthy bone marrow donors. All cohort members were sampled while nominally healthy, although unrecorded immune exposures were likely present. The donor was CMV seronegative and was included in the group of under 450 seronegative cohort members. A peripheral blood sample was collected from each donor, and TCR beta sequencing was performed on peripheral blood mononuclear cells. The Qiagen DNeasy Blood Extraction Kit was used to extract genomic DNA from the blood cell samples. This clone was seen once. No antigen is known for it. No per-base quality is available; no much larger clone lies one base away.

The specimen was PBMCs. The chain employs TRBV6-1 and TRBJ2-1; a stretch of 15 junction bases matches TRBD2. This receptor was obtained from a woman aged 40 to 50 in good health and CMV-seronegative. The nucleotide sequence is TGTGCCAGCAGTGGGGGACTAGCGGGAGGAAGCGTTGAGCAGTTCTTC. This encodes CASSGGLAGGSVEQFF.